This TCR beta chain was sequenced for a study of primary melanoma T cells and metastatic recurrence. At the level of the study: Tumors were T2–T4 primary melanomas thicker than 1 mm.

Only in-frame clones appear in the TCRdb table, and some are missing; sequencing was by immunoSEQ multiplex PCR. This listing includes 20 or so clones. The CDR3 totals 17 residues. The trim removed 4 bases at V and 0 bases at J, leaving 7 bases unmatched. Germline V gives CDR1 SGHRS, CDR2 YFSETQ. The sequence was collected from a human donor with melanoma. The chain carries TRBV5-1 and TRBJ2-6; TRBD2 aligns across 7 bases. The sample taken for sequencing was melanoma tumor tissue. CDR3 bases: TGCGCCAGCAGCGATTGGGACTACAGCTCTGGGGCCAACGTCCTGACTTTC. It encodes CASSDWDYSSGANVLTF.